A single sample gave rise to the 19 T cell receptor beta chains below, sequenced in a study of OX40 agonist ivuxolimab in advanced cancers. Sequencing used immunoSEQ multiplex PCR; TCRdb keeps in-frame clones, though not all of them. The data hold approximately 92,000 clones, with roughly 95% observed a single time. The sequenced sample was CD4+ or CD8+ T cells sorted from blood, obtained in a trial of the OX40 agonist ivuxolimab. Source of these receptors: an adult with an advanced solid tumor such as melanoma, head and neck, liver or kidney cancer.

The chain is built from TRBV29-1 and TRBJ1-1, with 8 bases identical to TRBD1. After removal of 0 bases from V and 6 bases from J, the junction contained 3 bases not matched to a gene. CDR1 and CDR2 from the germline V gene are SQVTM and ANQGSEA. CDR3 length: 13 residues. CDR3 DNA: TGCAGCGTTGAAGACAGGGGGCTCTCTGAAGCTTTCTTT. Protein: CSVEDRGLSEAFF.

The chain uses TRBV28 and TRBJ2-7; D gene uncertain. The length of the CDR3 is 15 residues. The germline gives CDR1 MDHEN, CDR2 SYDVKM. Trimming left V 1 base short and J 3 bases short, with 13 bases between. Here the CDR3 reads CASSLSRVPLYEQYF. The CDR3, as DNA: TGTGCCAGCAGTTTATCAAGGGTTCCTCTCTACGAGCAGTACTTC. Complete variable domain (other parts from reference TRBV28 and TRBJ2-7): DVKVTQSSRYLVKRTGEKVFLECVQDMDHENMFWYRQDPGLGLRLIYFSYDVKMKEKGDIPEGYSVSREKKERFSLILESASTNQTSMYLCASSLSRVPLYEQYFGPGTRLTVT.

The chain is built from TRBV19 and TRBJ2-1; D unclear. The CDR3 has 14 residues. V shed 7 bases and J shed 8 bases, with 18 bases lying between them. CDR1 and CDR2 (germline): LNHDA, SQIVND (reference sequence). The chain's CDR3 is CASTPPMRDYEQFF. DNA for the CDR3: TGTGCCAGTACCCCTCCGATGCGAGACTATGAGCAGTTCTTC.

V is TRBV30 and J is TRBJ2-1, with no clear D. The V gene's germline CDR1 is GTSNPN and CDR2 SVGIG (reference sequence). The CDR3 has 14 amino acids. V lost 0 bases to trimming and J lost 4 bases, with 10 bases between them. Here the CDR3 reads CAWSVSNRYNEQFF. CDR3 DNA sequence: TGTGCCTGGAGTGTATCGAACCGGTACAATGAGCAGTTCTTC.

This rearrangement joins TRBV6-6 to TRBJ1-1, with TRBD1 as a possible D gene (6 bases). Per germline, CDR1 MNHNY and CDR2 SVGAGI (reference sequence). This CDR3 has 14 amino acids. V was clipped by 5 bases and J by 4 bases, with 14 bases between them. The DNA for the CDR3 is TGTGCCAGCAGTCCCGGGGAGGGGGGCACTGAAGCTTTCTTT. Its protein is CASSPGEGGTEAFF.

The CDR3: CASSFGLSYEQYF. The CDR3 bases are TGTGCCAGCAGTTTTGGACTCTCCTACGAGCAGTACTTC. The chain has TRBV28 and TRBJ2-7; D is possibly TRBD2 (5 bases). Trimming left V 3 bases short and J 0 bases short, with 6 bases between. CDR3 length: 13 amino acids. Looked up from germline, CDR1 is MDHEN and CDR2 is SYDVKM. The whole variable domain, remainder taken from reference TRBV28 and TRBJ2-7, is DVKVTQSSRYLVKRTGEKVFLECVQDMDHENMFWYRQDPGLGLRLIYFSYDVKMKEKGDIPEGYSVSREKKERFSLILESASTNQTSMYLCASSFGLSYEQYFGPGTRLTVT.

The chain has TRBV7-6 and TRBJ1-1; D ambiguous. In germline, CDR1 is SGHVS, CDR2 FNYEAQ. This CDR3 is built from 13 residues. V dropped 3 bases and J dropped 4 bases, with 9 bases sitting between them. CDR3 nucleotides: TGTGCCAGCAGCTTCCAGGTCGGCACTGAAGCTTTCTTT. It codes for CASSFQVGTEAFF.

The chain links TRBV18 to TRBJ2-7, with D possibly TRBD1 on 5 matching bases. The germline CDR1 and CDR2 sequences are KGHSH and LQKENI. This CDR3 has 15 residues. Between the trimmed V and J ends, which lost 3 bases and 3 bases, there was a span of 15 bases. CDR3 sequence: CASSPSETEFYEQYF. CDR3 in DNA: TGTGCCAGCTCACCCTCAGAGACAGAATTCTACGAGCAGTACTTC.

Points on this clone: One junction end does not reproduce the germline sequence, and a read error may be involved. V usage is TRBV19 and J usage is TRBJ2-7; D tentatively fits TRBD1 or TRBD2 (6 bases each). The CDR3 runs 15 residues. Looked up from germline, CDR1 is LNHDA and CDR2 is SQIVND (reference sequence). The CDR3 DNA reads TGTGCCAGTAGTATTTTGGGGGGCGGCTCCTACGGGCAGTACTTC. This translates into CASSILGGGSYGQYF.

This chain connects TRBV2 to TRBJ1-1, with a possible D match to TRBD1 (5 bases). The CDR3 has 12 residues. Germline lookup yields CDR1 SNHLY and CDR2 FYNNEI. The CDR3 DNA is TGTGCGACCCGGAGGGGAGGAGTTGAAGCTTTCTTT. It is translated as CATRRGGVEAFF.

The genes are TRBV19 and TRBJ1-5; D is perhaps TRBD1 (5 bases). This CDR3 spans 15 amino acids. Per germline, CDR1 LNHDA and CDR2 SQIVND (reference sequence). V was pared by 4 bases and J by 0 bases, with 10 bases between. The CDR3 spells CASSTSGDSNQPQHF. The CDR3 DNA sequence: TGTGCCAGTAGTACCTCGGGGGATAGCAATCAGCCCCAGCATTTT. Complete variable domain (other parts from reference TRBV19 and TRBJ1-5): DGGITQSPKYLFRKEGQNVTLSCEQNLNHDAMYWYRQDPGQGLRLIYYSQIVNDFQKGDIAEGYSVSREKKESFPLTVTSAQKNPTAFYLCASSTSGDSNQPQHFGDGTRLSIL.

CDR3 DNA: TGTGCCAGCAGTTTCGGTGGACATAATTCACCCCTCCACTTT. Its translation is CASSFGGHNSPLHF. The rearrangement joins TRBV27 to TRBJ1-6; no definite D call. CDR1 is MNHEY, CDR2 SMNVEV, per germline (reference sequence). V lost 3 bases and J lost 5, with 8 bases in between. There are 14 residues in the CDR3.

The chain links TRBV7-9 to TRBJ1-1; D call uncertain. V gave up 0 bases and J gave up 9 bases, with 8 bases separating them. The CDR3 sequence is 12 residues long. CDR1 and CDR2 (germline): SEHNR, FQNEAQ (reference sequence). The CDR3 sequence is CASSLAEGQAFF. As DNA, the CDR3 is TGTGCCAGCAGCTTAGCGGAGGGCCAAGCTTTCTTT. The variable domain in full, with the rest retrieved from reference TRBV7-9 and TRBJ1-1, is DTGVSQNPRHKITKRGQNVTFRCDPISEHNRLYWYRQTLGQGPEFLTYFQNEAQLEKSRLLSDRFSAERPKGSFSTLEIQRTEQGDSAMYLCASSLAEGQAFFGQGTRLTVV.

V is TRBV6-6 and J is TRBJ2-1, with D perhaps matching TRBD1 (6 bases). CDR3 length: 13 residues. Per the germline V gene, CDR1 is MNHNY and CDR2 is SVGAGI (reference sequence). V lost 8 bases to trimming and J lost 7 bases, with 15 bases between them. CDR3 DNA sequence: TGTGCCAGCGGCCGGGACACCCTTAATGAGCAGTTCTTC. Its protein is CASGRDTLNEQFF.

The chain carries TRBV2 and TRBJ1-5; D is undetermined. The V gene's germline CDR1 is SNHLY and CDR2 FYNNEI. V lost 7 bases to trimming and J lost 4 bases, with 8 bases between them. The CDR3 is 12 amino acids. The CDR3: CASTRGNQPQHF. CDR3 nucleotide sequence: TGTGCCAGCACCCGGGGAAATCAGCCCCAGCATTTT.

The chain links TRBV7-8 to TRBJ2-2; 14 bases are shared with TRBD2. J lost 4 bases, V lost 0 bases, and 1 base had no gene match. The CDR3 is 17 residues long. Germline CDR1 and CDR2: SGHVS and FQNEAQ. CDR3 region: CASSLAGLAGGTGELFF. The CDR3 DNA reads TGTGCCAGCAGCTTAGCAGGACTAGCGGGAGGCACCGGGGAGCTGTTTTTT.

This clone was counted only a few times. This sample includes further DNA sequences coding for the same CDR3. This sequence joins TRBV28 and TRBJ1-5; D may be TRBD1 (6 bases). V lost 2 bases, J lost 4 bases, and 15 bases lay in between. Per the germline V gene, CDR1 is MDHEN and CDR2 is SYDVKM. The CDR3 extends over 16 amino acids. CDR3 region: CASSLVTRGFNQPQHF. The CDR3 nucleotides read TGTGCCAGCAGTTTAGTTACCAGGGGTTTTAATCAGCCCCAGCATTTT.

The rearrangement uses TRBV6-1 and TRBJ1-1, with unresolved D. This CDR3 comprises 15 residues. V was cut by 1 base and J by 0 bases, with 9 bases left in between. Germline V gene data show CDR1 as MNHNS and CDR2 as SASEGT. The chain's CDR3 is CASSEDSRLNTEAFF. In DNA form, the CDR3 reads TGTGCCAGCAGTGAAGACTCCCGATTGAACACTGAAGCTTTCTTT.

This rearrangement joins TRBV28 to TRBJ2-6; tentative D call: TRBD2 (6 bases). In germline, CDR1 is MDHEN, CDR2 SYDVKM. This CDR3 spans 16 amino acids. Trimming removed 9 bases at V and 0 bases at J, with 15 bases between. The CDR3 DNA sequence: TGTGCCAGTACCGGGACTGACATCTCTGGGGCCAACGTCCTGACTTTC. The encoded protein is CASTGTDISGANVLTF. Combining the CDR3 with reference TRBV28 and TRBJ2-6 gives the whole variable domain DVKVTQSSRYLVKRTGEKVFLECVQDMDHENMFWYRQDPGLGLRLIYFSYDVKMKEKGDIPEGYSVSREKKERFSLILESASTNQTSMYLCASTGTDISGANVLTFGAGSRLTVL.